This T cell receptor beta chain was captured in a study of chemoradiotherapy in HPV16-positive cancers. Produced via immunoSEQ multiplex PCR; TCRdb's table is partial and in-frame only. Of 500 or so clones listed, over 80% are singletons. For this clone: Its antigen is undetermined.

General study points: The functional HPV-specific definition rests on just two HPV16-positive patients. Candidate HPV-specific clones and E7-related TCR motifs grew in tumor during treatment.

Repeated repertoire sampling spanned the course of chemoradiotherapy. Germline trimming cut 0 bases from V and 6 bases from J; bases unmatched to any gene: 6. Germline lookup yields CDR1 SGHRS and CDR2 YFSETQ. The CDR3 runs to 16 residues. V usage is TRBV5-1 and J usage is TRBJ2-3, with 11 bases lining up with TRBD2. This receptor was identified in a human donor with HPV-associated anogenital cancer. Sequenced material: tumor tissue, taken from a patient who underwent chemoradiotherapy. This chain's CDR3 is CASSLGELAGVDTQYF. In nucleotides, the CDR3 is TGCGCCAGCAGCTTGGGGGAACTAGCGGGGGTTGATACGCAGTATTTT.